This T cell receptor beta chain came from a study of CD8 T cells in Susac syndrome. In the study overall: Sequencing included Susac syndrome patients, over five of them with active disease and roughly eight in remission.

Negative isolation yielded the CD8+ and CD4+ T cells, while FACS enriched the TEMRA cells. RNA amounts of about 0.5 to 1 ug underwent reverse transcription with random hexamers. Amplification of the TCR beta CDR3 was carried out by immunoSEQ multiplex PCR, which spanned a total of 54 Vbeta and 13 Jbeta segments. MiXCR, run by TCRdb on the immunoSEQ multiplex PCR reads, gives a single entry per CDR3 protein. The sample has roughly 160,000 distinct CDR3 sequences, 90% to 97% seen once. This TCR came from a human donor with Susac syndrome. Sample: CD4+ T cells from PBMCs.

The CDR3 DNA reads TGCAGCGTTGAGGTAGGGGGGTACAATGAGCAGTTCTTC. It codes for CSVEVGGYNEQFF. The chain recombines TRBV29-1 with TRBJ2-1, with D possibly called TRBD1 or TRBD2 (6 bases each). CDR3 length: 13 amino acids. The V end was cut by 3 bases, the J end by 4 bases, with 10 bases between. The germline gives CDR1 SQVTM, CDR2 ANQGSEA.